These 15 T cell receptor beta chains were sequenced from one sample in a study of cytomegalovirus exposure and HLA in healthy donors. PCR amplification relied on 60 Vbeta primers (plus 13 Jbeta primers). Using immunoSEQ multiplex PCR, the repertoire was profiled, and TCRdb retains in-frame clones only, with some absent. Found here are roughly 190,000 clones, about 85% of them singletons; the top ten hold over 3.5%. The specimen sequenced was PBMCs. The receptor source for this set is a man aged 50 to 59 in good health and CMV-seronegative.

The chain is built from TRBV7-8 and TRBJ2-1, with D perhaps matching TRBD1 (5 bases). V lost 1 base and J 3 bases, leaving 7 bases between the germline ends. The germline gives CDR1 SGHVS, CDR2 FQNEAQ. CDR3 length: 14 amino acids. Here the CDR3 DNA reads TGTGCCAGCAGCTTAGTAGGGGACTACAATGAGCAGTTCTTC. It yields the protein CASSLVGDYNEQFF.

This chain's CDR3 is CASSSIRGSELFF. The CDR3 DNA follows: TGTGCCAGCAGCTCGATCAGGGGGAGCGAGCTGTTTTTT. This chain uses TRBV7-8 with TRBJ2-2, with 7 bases lining up with TRBD1. CDR1 and CDR2 (germline): SGHVS, FQNEAQ. This CDR3 spans 13 amino acids. Losses at the gene ends were 4 bases for V and 11 bases for J; bases not matched to a gene: 7.

The chain recombines TRBV4-3 with TRBJ1-4, with TRBD1 matching over 8 bases. The V and J ends lost 4 bases and 6 bases, in that order; junction bases with no gene match: 7. The CDR3 sequence is 15 residues long. Germline V gives CDR1 LGHNA, CDR2 YSLEER. CDR3 in amino acids: CASSPGDRSDEKLFF. In DNA, the CDR3 is TGCGCCAGCAGCCCAGGGGACAGGTCCGATGAAAAACTGTTTTTT.

In this sample, this clone turned up a few times. The chain is built from TRBV27 and TRBJ1-1; 7 bases line up with TRBD1. The CDR3 spans 14 residues. V trimming: 4 bases; J trimming: 5 bases; junction bases outside the gene matches: 7. From germline, CDR1 is MNHEY and CDR2 SMNVEV (reference sequence). The DNA for the CDR3 is TGTGCCAGCAGTTCCATGACAGGGAGAACTGAAGCTTTCTTT. Translation: CASSSMTGRTEAFF.

This clone was detected only a few times. The chain employs TRBV13 and TRBJ1-4; 7 positions agree with TRBD1. The V gene's germline CDR1 is PRHDT and CDR2 FYEKMQ (reference sequence). This CDR3 has 15 residues. Trimming at V came to 10 bases and at J to 3 bases, leaving 11 bases not matched to a gene. Written as DNA, the CDR3 is TGTGCCACCACGGTAGGGGGCTCGTCTAATGAAAAACTGTTTTTT. Translation gives CATTVGGSSNEKLFF.

This chain links TRBV19 with TRBJ1-3; D may be TRBD1 (5 bases). The CDR3 is 17 residues long. Trimming took 2 bases from V and 0 from J, leaving 14 bases between them. Germline loops: CDR1 LNHDA, CDR2 SQIVND (reference sequence). DNA of the CDR3: TGTGCCAGTAGTATACCCCGACAGTACTTCTCTGGAAACACCATATATTTT. It encodes CASSIPRQYFSGNTIYF.

The rearrangement links TRBV5-8 to TRBJ1-1; D not certain. Trimming took off 3 bases at V and 6 bases at J, with 9 bases between the two ends. Germline V gene sequence: CDR1 SGHTS, CDR2 YDEGEE. The CDR3 contains 12 residues. The CDR3 here is CASSSLRAEAFF. CDR3 DNA sequence: TGTGCCAGCAGCTCTTTGAGGGCTGAAGCTTTCTTT.

The chain carries TRBV5-8 and TRBJ2-7; weak D call: TRBD1 (6 bases). CDR3 length: 16 amino acids. Trimming shortened V by 0 bases and J by 3 bases, and 16 bases separated the two germline ends. Germline V gene lookup returns CDR1 SGHTS and CDR2 YDEGEE. The CDR3 bases are TGTGCCAGCAGCTTGGTAATCGGACAGAGAAACTACGAGCAGTACTTC. Residues: CASSLVIGQRNYEQYF. Full variable domain (outside the CDR3, taken from reference TRBV5-8 and TRBJ2-7): EAGVTQSPTHLIKTRGQQATLRCSPISGHTSVYWYQQALGLGLQFLLWYDEGEERNRGNFPPRFSGRQFPNYSSELNVNALELEDSALYLCASSLVIGQRNYEQYFGPGTRLTVT.

This clone was detected once. The DNA of the CDR3 is TGTGCCAGCAGCCCCCAATCAAGCGGGGGGCGTGCAGATACGCAGTATTTT. Protein: CASSPQSSGGRADTQYF. The rearrangement joins TRBV7-8 to TRBJ2-3, with 9 bases aligning to TRBD2. V lost 5 bases to trimming and J lost 4 bases; unmatched junction nucleotides: 13. CDR3 length: 17 residues. The germline V gene encodes CDR1 SGHVS and CDR2 FQNEAQ.

The CDR3 loop is CASSPSPSRSSDTQYF. Written as DNA, the CDR3 is TGTGCCAGCAGTCCCTCCCCTAGTAGGTCATCAGATACGCAGTATTTT. J is TRBJ2-3 and V is TRBV5-8, with D hard to call. The V gene lost 5 bases and the J gene lost 4 bases, with 20 bases spanning the gap. CDR1 and CDR2 (germline): SGHTS, YDEGEE. The CDR3 totals 16 residues.

This chain joins TRBV18 and TRBJ2-5; TRBD1 matches at 7 bases. Germline V gene sequence: CDR1 KGHSH, CDR2 LQKENI. Trimming cost V 1 base and J 11 bases; bases outside gene matches: 13. The CDR3 has 15 residues. As DNA, the CDR3 is TGTGCCAGCTCACCACGAAAACAGGGGAATAGAGAGCAGTACTTC. This sequence encodes CASSPRKQGNREQYF.

This clone has just one count. J is TRBJ2-7 and V is TRBV6-1; D perhaps matches TRBD1 (6 bases). CDR1 and CDR2 (germline): MNHNS, SASEGT. V lost 11 bases to trimming and J lost 0 bases, with 17 bases between them. The CDR3 length is 14 residues. Written as DNA, the CDR3 is TGTGCCTCACAAAAGGGCAGGGGCTCCTACGAGCAGTACTTC. This gives the protein CASQKGRGSYEQYF.

The chain uses TRBV7-2 and TRBJ2-3, with a possible D match to TRBD1 (6 bases). Trimming took off 5 bases at V and 2 bases at J, with 11 bases between the two ends. CDR1 SGHTA and CDR2 FQGNSA come from the germline V gene. The CDR3 extends over 14 amino acids. The CDR3 loop reads CASSIRDNTDTQYF. In nucleotides, the CDR3 is TGTGCCAGCAGCATCCGGGACAACACAGATACGCAGTATTTT.

This clone showed up just a few times. The CDR3: CASSARGRGTEAFF. The DNA for the CDR3 is TGTGCCAGCAGTGCTCGCGGGAGGGGCACTGAAGCTTTCTTT. The rearrangement uses TRBV2 and TRBJ1-1, with a tentative D call TRBD1 (5 bases). CDR1 SNHLY and CDR2 FYNNEI come from the germline V gene. V was cut by 4 bases and J by 4 bases, with 13 bases left in between. The CDR3 runs 14 residues.

The chain is built from TRBV2 and TRBJ1-6; TRBD1 matches at 7 bases. Germline values: CDR1 SNHLY, CDR2 FYNNEI. V lost 7 bases and J lost 10; bases outside the gene matches: 10. The CDR3 extends over 14 amino acids. The CDR3 region is CASTKEGARSPLHF. The CDR3 DNA reads as TGTGCCAGCACCAAAGAGGGGGCCCGGTCACCCCTCCACTTT.